This T cell receptor beta chain was identified during a study of blood T cells in healthy people across ages. Looking at the study overall: Template switching picked up about one barcoded beta molecule for each two T cells.

A second PCR, run for roughly 7 to 12 cycles, used a sample-barcoded 5' primer plus a J-beta primer mix. TCRdb reprocessed the 5' RACE reads via MiXCR and lists one record per CDR3 protein. The data show about 400,000 distinct CDR3 sequences, with about half seen just once and 51% held by the top ten. Of note for this clonotype: The antigen is unknown.

V was pared by 0 bases and J by 5 bases, with 8 bases of the junction left unmatched. The CDR3 extends over 15 amino acids. CDR1 is DFQATT and CDR2 is SNEGSKA in the germline V gene (reference sequence). Regarding the study as a whole: Both naive CD4+ cell counts and diversity were greater in long-lived donors than in aged donors. In the absence of known donor CMV status, changes in expanded clonotypes were possibly confounded. Observed TCR beta diversity per million T cells went down as age went up. This fall followed a roughly linear course with age.

This chain joins TRBV20-1 and TRBJ2-3; 7 nucleotides match TRBD1. The sequence was obtained from a man between 60 and 70 years old in good health. The sequencing input was blood. The CDR3 DNA reads TGCAGTGCTAGAGATATGCCACAGGGGCGAGATACGCAGTATTTT. Protein sequence: CSARDMPQGRDTQYF.